The clone carrying this T cell receptor (beta chain) turned up a few times. What it binds is unknown. Researchers amplified the TCR beta CDR3 regions from RNA transcripts. HTBI primers were used for first-round RT-PCR of the TCR CDR3. TCRdb itself ran the multiplex PCR reads through MiXCR, one entry per CDR3 protein. The sample includes hundreds of thousands of distinct CDR3 sequences, 13% of them seen just once. The CDR3 covers 13 residues. Germline lookup yields CDR1 DFQATT and CDR2 SNEGSKA (reference sequence). The J segment lost 2 bases and the V segment lost 4 bases, leaving 3 bases of the junction unmatched. Exclusion of a patient resulted from uncontrolled infection, other autoimmune disease, pregnancy or lactation. The sample is drawn from a study of T cells in Graves' hyperthyroidism and ophthalmopathy. Findings of the study overall: A model of 13 V-J features distinguished ophthalmopathy from stable hyperthyroidism.

Sequencing was performed on blood. The chain carries TRBV20-1 and TRBJ1-2; 8 bases match TRBD1. This clonotype was obtained from a woman aged 18-29 years with Graves' hyperthyroidism. CDR3 coding DNA: TGCAGTGCTACCCGGACAGGGAACTATGGCTACACCTTC. It encodes CSATRTGNYGYTF.